This TCR beta chain was found in a study of regulatory T cells in long-lasting Graves disease. Time point denoted: persistent/refractory GD, antithyroid drugs over 5 years with positive TRAb. PBMCs were the source of the RNA used for TCR sequencing. Staff drew roughly 10 milliliters of peripheral blood into EDTA tubes. Relying on iRepertoire HTBI primers and Arm-PCR of CDR3 regions, the team built TCR beta libraries. How the authors handled the data: Identified across the samples were over 50 TRBV segments and approximately 14 TRBJ segments. Each CDR3 protein is one row after TCRdb ran MiXCR on the multiplex PCR reads. The V and J calls shown here were made by TCRdb, not taken from the authors' results. The sample lists 400,000 to 450,000 distinct CDR3 sequences; roughly a quarter were seen once. General study findings and limits: Owing to a sample size that was small, accuracy may have been reduced.

The CDR3 length is 15 residues. V shed 3 bases and J 4 bases; nucleotides not matched to a gene: 1. Germline V gives CDR1 MNHEY, CDR2 SVGEGT. As regards this clonotype: Its antigen is currently unknown.

The sample in question was peripheral blood mononuclear cells (PBMCs), obtained when the disease was refractory, from a patient treated with antithyroid drugs. The sequence was obtained from a female donor with Graves disease. V is TRBV6-2 or TRBV6-3 and J is TRBJ2-2; TRBD2 aligns across 11 bases. CDR3 protein: CASSYSGRGTGELFF. CDR3 DNA: TGTGCCAGCAGTTATAGCGGGAGGGGCACCGGGGAGCTGTTTTTT.